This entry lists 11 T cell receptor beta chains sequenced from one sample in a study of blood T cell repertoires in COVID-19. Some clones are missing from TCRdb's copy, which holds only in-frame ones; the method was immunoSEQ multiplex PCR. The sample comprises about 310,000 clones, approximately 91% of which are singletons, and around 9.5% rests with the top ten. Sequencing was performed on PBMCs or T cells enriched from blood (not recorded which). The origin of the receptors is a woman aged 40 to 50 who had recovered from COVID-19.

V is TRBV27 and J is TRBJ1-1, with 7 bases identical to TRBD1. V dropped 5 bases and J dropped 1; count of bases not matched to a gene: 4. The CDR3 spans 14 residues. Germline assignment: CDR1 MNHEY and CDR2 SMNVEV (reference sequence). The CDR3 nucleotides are TGTGCCAGCAGTCCTAGGGGGCGGAACACTGAAGCTTTCTTT. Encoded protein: CASSPRGRNTEAFF.

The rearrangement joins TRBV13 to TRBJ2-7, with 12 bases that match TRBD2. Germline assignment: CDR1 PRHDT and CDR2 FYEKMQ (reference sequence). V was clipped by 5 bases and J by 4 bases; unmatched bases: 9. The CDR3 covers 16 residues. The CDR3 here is CASSPLSSGRGYEQYF. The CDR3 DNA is TGTGCCAGCAGCCCACTTTCTAGCGGGAGGGGTTACGAGCAGTACTTC.

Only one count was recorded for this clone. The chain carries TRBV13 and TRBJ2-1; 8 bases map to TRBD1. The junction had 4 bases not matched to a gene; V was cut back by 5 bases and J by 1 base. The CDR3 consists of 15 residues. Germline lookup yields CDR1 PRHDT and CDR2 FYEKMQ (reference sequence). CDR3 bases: TGTGCCAGCAGCCCCGGACAGGGATCCTACAATGAGCAGTTCTTC. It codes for CASSPGQGSYNEQFF. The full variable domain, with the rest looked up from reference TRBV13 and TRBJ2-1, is AAGVIQSPRHLIKEKRETATLKCYPIPRHDTVYWYQQGPGQDPQFLISFYEKMQSDKGSIPDRFSAQQFSDYHSELNMSSLELGDSALYFCASSPGQGSYNEQFFGPGTRLTVL.

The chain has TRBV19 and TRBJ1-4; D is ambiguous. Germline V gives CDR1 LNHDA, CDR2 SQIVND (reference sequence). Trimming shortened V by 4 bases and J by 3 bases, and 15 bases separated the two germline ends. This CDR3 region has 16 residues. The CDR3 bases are TGTGCCAGTAGTAGTGGAACTTGGGCAGCTAATGAAAAACTGTTTTTT. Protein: CASSSGTWAANEKLFF.

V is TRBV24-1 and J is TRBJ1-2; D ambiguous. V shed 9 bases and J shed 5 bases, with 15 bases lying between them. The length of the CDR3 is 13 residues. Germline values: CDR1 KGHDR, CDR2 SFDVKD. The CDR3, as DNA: TGTGCCACCCTATTGGCGGCCTCGTATGGCTACACCTTC. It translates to CATLLAASYGYTF.

This CDR3 is CASSDHGQPQHF. In DNA form, the CDR3 reads TGTGCCAGCAGTGATCACGGTCAGCCCCAGCATTTT. The chain carries TRBV2 and TRBJ1-5, with unresolved D. Trimming removed 3 bases from V and 6 bases from J, with 6 bases in between. CDR1 and CDR2 (germline): SNHLY, FYNNEI. This CDR3 is 12 amino acids long. The complete variable domain, with remaining parts taken from reference TRBV2 and TRBJ1-5, reads EPEVTQTPSHQVTQMGQEVILRCVPISNHLYFYWYRQILGQKVEFLVSFYNNEISEKSEIFDDQFSVERPDGSNFTLKIRSTKLEDSAMYFCASSDHGQPQHFGDGTRLSIL.

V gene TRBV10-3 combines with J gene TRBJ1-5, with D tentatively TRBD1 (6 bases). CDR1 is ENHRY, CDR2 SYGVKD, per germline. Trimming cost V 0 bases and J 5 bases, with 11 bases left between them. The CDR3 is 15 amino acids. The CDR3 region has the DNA TGTGCCATCAGTGAGTCGGACGGGACACATCAGCCCCAGCATTTT. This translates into CAISESDGTHQPQHF.

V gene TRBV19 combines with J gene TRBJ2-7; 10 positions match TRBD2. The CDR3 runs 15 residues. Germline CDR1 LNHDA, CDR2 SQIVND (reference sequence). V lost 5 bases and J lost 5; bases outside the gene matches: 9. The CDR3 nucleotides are TGTGCCAGTAGTGCTACTCTAGCGGGAGTAAACGAGCAGTACTTC. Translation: CASSATLAGVNEQYF.

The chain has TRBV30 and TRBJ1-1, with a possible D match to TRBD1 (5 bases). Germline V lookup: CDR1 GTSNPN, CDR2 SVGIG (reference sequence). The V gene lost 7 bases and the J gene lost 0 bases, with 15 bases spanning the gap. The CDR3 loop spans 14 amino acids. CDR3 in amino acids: CASQWGRLNTEAFF. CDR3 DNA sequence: TGTGCCTCTCAGTGGGGCAGGTTGAACACTGAAGCTTTCTTT. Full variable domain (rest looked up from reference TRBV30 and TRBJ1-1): SQTIHQWPATLVQPVGSPLSLECTVEGTSNPNLYWYRQAAGRGLQLLFYSVGIGQISSEVPQNLSASRPQDRQFILSSKKLLLSDSGFYLCASQWGRLNTEAFFGQGTRLTVV.

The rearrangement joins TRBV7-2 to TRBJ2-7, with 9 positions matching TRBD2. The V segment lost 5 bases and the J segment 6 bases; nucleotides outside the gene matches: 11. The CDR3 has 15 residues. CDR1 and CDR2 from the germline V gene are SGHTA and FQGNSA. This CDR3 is CASSSSGSFSVEQYF. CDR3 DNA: TGTGCCAGCAGCAGTAGCGGGAGTTTTTCAGTCGAGCAGTACTTC. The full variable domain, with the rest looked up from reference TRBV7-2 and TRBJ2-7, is GAGVSQSPSNKVTEKGKDVELRCDPISGHTALYWYRQSLGQGLEFLIYFQGNSAPDKSGLPSDRFSAERTGGSVSTLTIQRTQQEDSAVYLCASSSSGSFSVEQYFGPGTRLTVT.

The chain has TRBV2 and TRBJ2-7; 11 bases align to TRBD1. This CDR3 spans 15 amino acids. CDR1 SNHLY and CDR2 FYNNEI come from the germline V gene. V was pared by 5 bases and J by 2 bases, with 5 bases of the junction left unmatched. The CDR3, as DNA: TGTGCCAGCAGTTCACCGGGACAGGGGGCCTACGAGCAGTACTTC. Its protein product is CASSSPGQGAYEQYF.